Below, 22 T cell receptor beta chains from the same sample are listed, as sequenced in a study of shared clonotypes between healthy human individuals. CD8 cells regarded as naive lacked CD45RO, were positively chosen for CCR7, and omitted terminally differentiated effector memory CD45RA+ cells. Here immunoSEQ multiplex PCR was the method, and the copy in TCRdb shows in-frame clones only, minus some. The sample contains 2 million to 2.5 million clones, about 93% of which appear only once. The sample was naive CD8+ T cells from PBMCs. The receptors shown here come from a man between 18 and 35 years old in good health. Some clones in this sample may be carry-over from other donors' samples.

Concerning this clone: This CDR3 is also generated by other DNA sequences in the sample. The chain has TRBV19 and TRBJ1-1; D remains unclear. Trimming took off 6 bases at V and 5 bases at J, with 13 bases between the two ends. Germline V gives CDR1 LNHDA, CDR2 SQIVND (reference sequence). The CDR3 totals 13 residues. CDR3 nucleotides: TGTGCCAGTAGCATTGGACGACGGACTGAAGCTTTCTTT. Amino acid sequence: CASSIGRRTEAFF.

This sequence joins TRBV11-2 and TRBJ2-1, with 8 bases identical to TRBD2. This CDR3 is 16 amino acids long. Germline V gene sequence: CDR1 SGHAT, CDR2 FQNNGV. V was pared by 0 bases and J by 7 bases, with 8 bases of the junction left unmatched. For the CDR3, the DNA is TGTGCCAGCAGCTTAGATACTAGCGGAGTAACTAATGAGCAGTTCTTC. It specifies CASSLDTSGVTNEQFF.

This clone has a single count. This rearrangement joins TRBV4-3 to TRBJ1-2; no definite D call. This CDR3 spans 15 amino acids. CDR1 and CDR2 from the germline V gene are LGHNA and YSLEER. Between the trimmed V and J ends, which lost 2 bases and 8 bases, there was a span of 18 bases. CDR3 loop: CASSQRSGSLGGYTF. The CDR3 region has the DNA TGCGCCAGCAGCCAACGATCCGGGAGCTTAGGGGGCTACACCTTC.

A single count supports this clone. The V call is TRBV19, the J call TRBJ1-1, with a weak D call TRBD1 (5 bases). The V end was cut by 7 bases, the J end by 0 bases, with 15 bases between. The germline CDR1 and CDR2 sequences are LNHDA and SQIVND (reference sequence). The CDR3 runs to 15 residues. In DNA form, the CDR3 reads TGTGCCAGTAACCCGGGACCTCCTATGAACACTGAAGCTTTCTTT. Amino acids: CASNPGPPMNTEAFF.

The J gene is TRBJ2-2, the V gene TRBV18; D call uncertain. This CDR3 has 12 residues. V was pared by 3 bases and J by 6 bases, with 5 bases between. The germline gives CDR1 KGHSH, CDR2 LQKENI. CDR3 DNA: TGTGCCAGCTCACCTAGTCCCGGGGAGCTGTTTTTT. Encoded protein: CASSPSPGELFF.

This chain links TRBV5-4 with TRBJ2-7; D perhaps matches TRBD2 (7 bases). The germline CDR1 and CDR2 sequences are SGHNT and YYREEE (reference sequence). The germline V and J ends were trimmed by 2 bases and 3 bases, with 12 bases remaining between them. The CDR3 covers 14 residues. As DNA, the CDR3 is TGTGCCAGCAGCTTCGGCGGGGGACACTACGAGCAGTACTTC. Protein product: CASSFGGGHYEQYF.

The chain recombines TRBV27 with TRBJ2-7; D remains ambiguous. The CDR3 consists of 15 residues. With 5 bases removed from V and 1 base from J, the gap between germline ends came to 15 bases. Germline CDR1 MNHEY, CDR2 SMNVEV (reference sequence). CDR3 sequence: CASSQTKDPSYEQYF. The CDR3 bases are TGTGCCAGCAGTCAAACCAAGGACCCTTCCTACGAGCAGTACTTC.

CDR3 sequence: CASGKTEAFF. In DNA, the CDR3 is TGCGCCAGCGGGAAGACTGAAGCTTTCTTT. J is TRBJ1-1 and V is TRBV10-1, with D hard to call. Trimming shortened V by 8 bases and J by 5 bases, and 6 bases separated the two germline ends. The germline CDR1 and CDR2 sequences are WNHNN and SYGVQD (reference sequence). The CDR3 extends over 10 amino acids.

DNA of the CDR3: TGTGCCAGCAGCTTGGACCTAGGGGGTACCACAGATACGCAGTATTTT. It codes for CASSLDLGGTTDTQYF. This chain joins TRBV5-6 and TRBJ2-3; D may be TRBD1 (6 bases). Germline CDR1 is SGHDT and CDR2 is YYEEEE. Trimming took 0 bases from V and 2 from J, leaving 13 bases between them. This CDR3 is 16 amino acids long.

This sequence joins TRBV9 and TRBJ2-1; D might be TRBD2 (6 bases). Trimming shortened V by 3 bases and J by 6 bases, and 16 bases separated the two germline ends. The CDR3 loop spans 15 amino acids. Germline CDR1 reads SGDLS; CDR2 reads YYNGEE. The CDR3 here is CASSETSLARNEQFF. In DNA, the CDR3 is TGTGCCAGCAGCGAAACTAGCCTGGCTCGCAATGAGCAGTTCTTC.

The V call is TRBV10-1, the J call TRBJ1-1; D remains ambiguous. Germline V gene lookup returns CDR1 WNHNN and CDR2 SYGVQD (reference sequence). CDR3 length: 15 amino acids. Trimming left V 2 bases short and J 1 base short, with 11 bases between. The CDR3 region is CASSESRIGNTEAFF. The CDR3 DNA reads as TGCGCCAGCAGTGAGAGCAGAATCGGGAACACTGAAGCTTTCTTT.

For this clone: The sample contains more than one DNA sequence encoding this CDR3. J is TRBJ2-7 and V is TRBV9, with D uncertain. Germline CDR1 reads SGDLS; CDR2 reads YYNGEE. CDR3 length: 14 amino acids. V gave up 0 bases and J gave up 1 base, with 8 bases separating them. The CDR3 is CASSVADGSYEQYF. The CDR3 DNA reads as TGTGCCAGCAGCGTAGCTGACGGGTCCTACGAGCAGTACTTC.

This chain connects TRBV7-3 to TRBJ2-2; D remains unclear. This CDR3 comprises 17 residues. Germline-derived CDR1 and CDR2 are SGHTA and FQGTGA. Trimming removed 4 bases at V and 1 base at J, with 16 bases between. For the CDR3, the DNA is TGTGCCAGCAGCTCCCCGGTCGGCTGGGGGAACACCGGGGAGCTGTTTTTT. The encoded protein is CASSSPVGWGNTGELFF. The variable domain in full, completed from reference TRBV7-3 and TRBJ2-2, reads GAGVSQTPSNKVTEKGKYVELRCDPISGHTALYWYRQSLGQGPEFLIYFQGTGAADDSGLPNDRFFAVRPEGSVSTLKIQRTERGDSAVYLCASSSPVGWGNTGELFFGEGSRLTVL.

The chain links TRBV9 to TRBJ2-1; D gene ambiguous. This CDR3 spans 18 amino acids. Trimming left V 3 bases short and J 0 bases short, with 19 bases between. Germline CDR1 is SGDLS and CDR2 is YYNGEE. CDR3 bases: TGTGCCAGCAGCGCGACCACGTATAGCCGGAGCTCCTACAATGAGCAGTTCTTC. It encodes CASSATTYSRSSYNEQFF.

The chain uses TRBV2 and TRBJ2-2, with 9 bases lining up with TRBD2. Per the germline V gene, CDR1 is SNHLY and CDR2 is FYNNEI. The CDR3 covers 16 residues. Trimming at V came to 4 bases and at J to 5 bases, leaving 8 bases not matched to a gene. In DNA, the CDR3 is TGTGCCAGCAGTGCACAGACTAGCGGAGGTACCGGGGAGCTGTTTTTT. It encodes CASSAQTSGGTGELFF.

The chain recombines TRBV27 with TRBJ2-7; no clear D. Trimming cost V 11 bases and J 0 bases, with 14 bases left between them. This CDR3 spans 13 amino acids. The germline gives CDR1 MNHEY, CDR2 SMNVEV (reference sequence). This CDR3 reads CAAKSVGSYEQYF. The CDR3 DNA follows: TGTGCCGCGAAGTCGGTTGGCTCCTACGAGCAGTACTTC.

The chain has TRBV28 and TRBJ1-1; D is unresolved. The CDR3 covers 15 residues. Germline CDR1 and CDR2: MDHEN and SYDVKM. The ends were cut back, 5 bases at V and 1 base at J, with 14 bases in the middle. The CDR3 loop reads CASSTRRLGNTEAFF. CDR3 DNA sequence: TGTGCCAGCAGTACCCGGCGCTTGGGGAACACTGAAGCTTTCTTT.

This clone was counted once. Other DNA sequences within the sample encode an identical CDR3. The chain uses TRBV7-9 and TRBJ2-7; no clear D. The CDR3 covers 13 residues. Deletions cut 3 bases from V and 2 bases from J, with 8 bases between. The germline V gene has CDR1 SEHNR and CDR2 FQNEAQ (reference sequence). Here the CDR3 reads CASSFGGPYEQYF. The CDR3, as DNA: TGTGCCAGCAGCTTCGGCGGTCCCTACGAGCAGTACTTC.

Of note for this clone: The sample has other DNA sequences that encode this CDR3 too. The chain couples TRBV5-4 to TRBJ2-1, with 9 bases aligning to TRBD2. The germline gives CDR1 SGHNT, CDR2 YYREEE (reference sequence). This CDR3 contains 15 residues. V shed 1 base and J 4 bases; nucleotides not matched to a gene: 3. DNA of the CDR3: TGTGCCAGCAGCTTGAAGCGGGAGGTATACAATGAGCAGTTCTTC. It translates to CASSLKREVYNEQFF.

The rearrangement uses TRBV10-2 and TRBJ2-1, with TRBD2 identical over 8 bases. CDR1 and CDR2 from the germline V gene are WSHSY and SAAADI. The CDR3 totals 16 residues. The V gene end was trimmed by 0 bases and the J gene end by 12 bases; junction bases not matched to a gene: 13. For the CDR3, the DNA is TGCGCCAGCAGTGAGTCTTTTGGCGGGACTAGTCTAGGGCAGTTCTTC. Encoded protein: CASSESFGGTSLGQFF.

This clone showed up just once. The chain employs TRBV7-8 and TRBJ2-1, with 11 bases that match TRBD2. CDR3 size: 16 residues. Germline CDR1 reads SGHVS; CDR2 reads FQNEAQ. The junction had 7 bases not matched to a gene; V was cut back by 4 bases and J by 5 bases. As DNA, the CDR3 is TGTGCCAGCAGCTCAGGGCGACTAGCGGGAAACAATGAGCAGTTCTTC. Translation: CASSSGRLAGNNEQFF.

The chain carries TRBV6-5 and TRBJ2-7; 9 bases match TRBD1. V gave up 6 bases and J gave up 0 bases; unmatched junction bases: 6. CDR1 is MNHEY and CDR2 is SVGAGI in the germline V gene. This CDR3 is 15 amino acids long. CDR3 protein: CASSWDRAGSYEQYF. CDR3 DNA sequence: TGTGCCAGCAGCTGGGACAGGGCGGGCTCCTACGAGCAGTACTTC.